Listed below are T cell receptor beta chains from one sample, sequenced in a study of blood T cell repertoires in COVID-19. The repertoire was sequenced with immunoSEQ multiplex PCR; TCRdb's copy has only in-frame clones and lacks some. The sample gives about 370,000 clones, nearly 90% of which show up once; 1.5% to 2% is in the top ten. Input material: PBMCs or T cells enriched from blood (not recorded which). The receptors come from a woman aged 25 to 39 who had recovered from COVID-19. CDR3s include the opening cysteine and the closing phenylalanine or tryptophan. The D gene is left open where the match is weak. Rows may omit the clone size; those that give it use once, few, many or a size class.

len: 12; abundance: -; d_gene: -; j_gene: TRBJ2-7; v_gene: TRBV28; CDR3aa: CASRTGPAEQYF; CDR3nt: TGTGCCAGCAGAACAGGGCCGGCCGAGCAGTACTTC
len: 16; abundance: -; d_gene: -; j_gene: TRBJ2-7; v_gene: TRBV5-1; CDR3aa: CASSSGLRPSSYEQYF; CDR3nt: TGCGCCAGCAGCTCAGGCCTAAGACCAAGCTCCTACGAGCAGTACTTC
len: 14; abundance: -; d_gene: -; j_gene: TRBJ2-3; v_gene: TRBV5-1; CDR3aa: CASSLTGMTDTQYF; CDR3nt: TGCGCCAGCAGCTTGACAGGGATGACAGATACGCAGTATTTT
len: 21; abundance: -; d_gene: TRBD2; j_gene: TRBJ2-2; v_gene: TRBV3-1/TRBV3-2; CDR3aa: CASSPTIGTSGSGGGTGELFF; CDR3nt: TGTGCCAGCAGCCCTACTATTGGGACTAGCGGGAGTGGCGGTGGGACCGGGGAGCTGTTTTTT
len: 12; abundance: -; d_gene: TRBD1; j_gene: TRBJ2-7; v_gene: TRBV29-1; CDR3aa: CSVETGVREQYF; CDR3nt: TGCAGCGTTGAGACAGGGGTGAGGGAGCAGTACTTC
len: 15; abundance: -; d_gene: -; j_gene: TRBJ2-7; v_gene: TRBV6-5; CDR3aa: CASSYRGYRTYEQYF; CDR3nt: TGTGCCAGCAGTTATAGAGGGTACAGAACCTACGAGCAGTACTTC
len: 18; abundance: -; d_gene: TRBD2; j_gene: TRBJ2-1; v_gene: TRBV7-2; CDR3aa: CASSLGGLAGGLGNEQFF; CDR3nt: TGTGCCAGCAGCTTAGGAGGACTAGCGGGGGGGTTGGGAAATGAGCAGTTCTTC
len: 13; abundance: -; d_gene: -; j_gene: TRBJ1-4; v_gene: TRBV12-3/TRBV12-4; CDR3aa: CASSFPRVEKLFF; CDR3nt: TGTGCCAGCAGTTTTCCCAGGGTTGAAAAACTGTTTTTT
len: 14; abundance: -; d_gene: -; j_gene: TRBJ1-1; v_gene: TRBV15; CDR3aa: CATNTQGLDTEAFF; CDR3nt: TGTGCCACCAACACACAGGGTTTAGACACTGAAGCTTTCTTT
len: 15; abundance: -; d_gene: TRBD2; j_gene: TRBJ2-7; v_gene: TRBV7-2; CDR3aa: CASSLYAGGGYEQYF; CDR3nt: TGTGCCAGCAGCTTATACGCGGGAGGCGGCTACGAGCAGTACTTC
len: 12; abundance: once; d_gene: -; j_gene: TRBJ1-2; v_gene: TRBV28; CDR3aa: CASSSGLHGYTF; CDR3nt: TGTGCCAGCAGTTCAGGGTTACATGGCTACACCTTC
len: 15; abundance: -; d_gene: -; j_gene: TRBJ2-5; v_gene: TRBV5-4; CDR3aa: CASSISWSSQETQYF; CDR3nt: TGTGCCAGCAGCATCAGTTGGAGTTCTCAAGAGACCCAGTACTTC
len: 16; abundance: -; d_gene: -; j_gene: TRBJ1-2; v_gene: TRBV5-6; CDR3aa: CASSLGGHRISYGYTF; CDR3nt: TGTGCCAGCAGCTTGGGGGGGCATCGGATCAGCTATGGCTACACCTTC
len: 14; abundance: -; d_gene: TRBD1; j_gene: TRBJ1-5; v_gene: TRBV25-1; CDR3aa: CASSGTGPGQPQHF; CDR3nt: TGTGCCAGCAGTGGGACAGGGCCGGGTCAGCCCCAGCATTTT
len: 14; abundance: -; d_gene: TRBD1; j_gene: TRBJ1-2; v_gene: TRBV11-2; CDR3aa: CASSPGQGAGGYTF; CDR3nt: TGTGCCAGCAGCCCAGGGCAGGGGGCGGGGGGCTACACCTTC
len: 14; abundance: -; d_gene: -; j_gene: TRBJ1-4; v_gene: TRBV27; CDR3aa: CASSRVGHNEKLFF; CDR3nt: TGTGCCAGCAGCCGCGTTGGACATAATGAAAAACTGTTTTTT
len: 18; abundance: -; d_gene: -; j_gene: TRBJ2-3; v_gene: TRBV10-3; CDR3aa: CAISDLIREAQGVDTQYF; CDR3nt: TGTGCCATCAGTGACCTAATAAGGGAGGCCCAGGGAGTAGATACGCAGTATTTT
len: 16; abundance: -; d_gene: -; j_gene: TRBJ2-1; v_gene: TRBV6-1; CDR3aa: CASSEQVIQLNNEQFF; CDR3nt: TGTGCCAGCAGTGAACAGGTTATCCAGCTTAACAATGAGCAGTTCTTC
len: 16; abundance: few; d_gene: TRBD2; j_gene: TRBJ2-7; v_gene: TRBV6-2/TRBV6-3; CDR3aa: CASSPHGLAGGREQYF; CDR3nt: TGTGCCAGCAGTCCCCACGGACTAGCGGGGGGGCGCGAGCAGTACTTC
len: 14; abundance: once; d_gene: -; j_gene: TRBJ2-7; v_gene: TRBV6-5; CDR3aa: CASSPLAGSGEQYF; CDR3nt: TGTGCCAGCAGTCCGTTGGCCGGTTCGGGCGAGCAGTACTTC
len: 16; abundance: once; d_gene: TRBD1; j_gene: TRBJ1-2; v_gene: TRBV28; CDR3aa: CASSSFGQGAGGGYTF; CDR3nt: TGTGCCAGCAGTTCTTTCGGACAGGGGGCTGGGGGTGGCTACACCTTC
len: 13; abundance: -; d_gene: -; j_gene: TRBJ2-4; v_gene: TRBV5-4; CDR3aa: CASSLAGGNIQYF; CDR3nt: TGTGCCAGCAGCTTGGCCGGCGGGAACATTCAGTACTTC
len: 15; abundance: -; d_gene: TRBD1; j_gene: TRBJ2-7; v_gene: TRBV4-1; CDR3aa: CASSHTGTDSYEQYF; CDR3nt: TGCGCCAGCAGCCATACCGGGACAGACAGCTACGAGCAGTACTTC
len: 15; abundance: -; d_gene: -; j_gene: TRBJ1-6; v_gene: TRBV7-2; CDR3aa: CASRPMTGNNSPLHF; CDR3nt: TGTGCCAGCAGGCCAATGACAGGAAACAATTCACCCCTCCACTTT
len: 15; abundance: -; d_gene: -; j_gene: TRBJ2-7; v_gene: TRBV9; CDR3aa: CASSATGTSAREQYF; CDR3nt: TGTGCCAGCAGCGCAACCGGGACTTCGGCACGGGAGCAGTACTTC
len: 14; abundance: -; d_gene: -; j_gene: TRBJ2-7; v_gene: TRBV5-1; CDR3aa: CASSRENGKREQYF; CDR3nt: TGCGCCAGCAGCCGCGAAAATGGAAAGAGGGAGCAGTACTTC
len: 14; abundance: -; d_gene: -; j_gene: TRBJ1-1; v_gene: TRBV5-1; CDR3aa: CASSLAGMNTEAFF; CDR3nt: TGCGCCAGCAGCTTGGCGGGGATGAACACTGAAGCTTTCTTT
len: 15; abundance: -; d_gene: -; j_gene: TRBJ2-7; v_gene: TRBV3-1/TRBV3-2; CDR3aa: CASSPQPAKAYEQYF; CDR3nt: TGTGCCAGCAGCCCCCAACCAGCGAAGGCCTACGAGCAGTACTTC
len: 15; abundance: -; d_gene: TRBD1; j_gene: TRBJ1-5; v_gene: TRBV28; CDR3aa: CASCTGDRGNQPQHF; CDR3nt: TGTGCCAGCTGCACAGGGGACAGGGGGAATCAGCCCCAGCATTTT
len: 13; abundance: -; d_gene: -; j_gene: TRBJ1-2; v_gene: TRBV28; CDR3aa: CASSLLIELGYTF; CDR3nt: TGTGCCAGCAGTCTCCTAATCGAGCTCGGCTACACCTTC
len: 16; abundance: -; d_gene: TRBD1; j_gene: TRBJ2-6; v_gene: TRBV27; CDR3aa: CASRRTGGRGANVLTF; CDR3nt: TGTGCCAGCAGACGGACAGGGGGACGCGGGGCCAACGTCCTGACTTTC
len: 14; abundance: -; d_gene: TRBD2; j_gene: TRBJ2-7; v_gene: TRBV6-2/TRBV6-3; CDR3aa: CASSYYSGRGEQYF; CDR3nt: TGTGCCAGCAGTTACTACAGCGGGAGGGGCGAGCAGTACTTC
len: 15; abundance: -; d_gene: TRBD1; j_gene: TRBJ1-2; v_gene: TRBV5-4; CDR3aa: CASSPTGAANYGYTF; CDR3nt: TGTGCCAGCAGCCCGACAGGGGCGGCTAACTATGGCTACACCTTC
len: 12; abundance: few; d_gene: -; j_gene: TRBJ1-1; v_gene: TRBV3-1/TRBV3-2; CDR3aa: CASSQAAHGSFF; CDR3nt: TGTGCCAGCAGCCAAGCGGCCCACGGGTCTTTCTTT
len: 14; abundance: -; d_gene: -; j_gene: TRBJ2-7; v_gene: TRBV19; CDR3aa: CASRGLLASYEQYF; CDR3nt: TGTGCCAGTCGTGGGTTACTAGCCAGCTACGAGCAGTACTTC
len: 15; abundance: -; d_gene: -; j_gene: TRBJ2-3; v_gene: TRBV5-1; CDR3aa: CASSLDLQGPDTQYF; CDR3nt: TGCGCCAGCAGCTTGGATCTCCAGGGGCCAGATACGCAGTATTTT
len: 17; abundance: -; d_gene: TRBD2; j_gene: TRBJ2-5; v_gene: TRBV6-2/TRBV6-3; CDR3aa: CASSGVGLAGPEETQYF; CDR3nt: TGTGCCAGCAGTGGGGTTGGACTAGCGGGGCCGGAAGAGACCCAGTACTTC
len: 15; abundance: -; d_gene: -; j_gene: TRBJ1-5; v_gene: TRBV6-5; CDR3aa: CASKTNTGFLEPQHF; CDR3nt: TGTGCCAGCAAGACGAATACAGGGTTTCTGGAGCCCCAGCATTTT
len: 15; abundance: -; d_gene: TRBD1; j_gene: TRBJ2-3; v_gene: TRBV5-1; CDR3aa: CASSFGTAMGDTQYF; CDR3nt: TGCGCCAGCAGCTTCGGGACAGCCATGGGAGATACGCAGTATTTT
len: 14; abundance: -; d_gene: -; j_gene: TRBJ1-3; v_gene: TRBV7-9; CDR3aa: CASGGQTQGNTIYF; CDR3nt: TGTGCCAGCGGCGGACAAACGCAGGGAAACACCATATATTTT
len: 15; abundance: -; d_gene: TRBD1; j_gene: TRBJ1-1; v_gene: TRBV7-9; CDR3aa: CASSAYTGATLVAFF; CDR3nt: TGTGCCAGCAGCGCCTACACAGGGGCTACTCTCGTTGCTTTCTTT
len: 14; abundance: -; d_gene: TRBD2; j_gene: TRBJ2-1; v_gene: TRBV30; CDR3aa: CAWTAGGLNNEQFF; CDR3nt: TGTGCCTGGACGGCGGGGGGCCTAAACAATGAGCAGTTCTTC
len: 15; abundance: -; d_gene: -; j_gene: TRBJ2-5; v_gene: TRBV19; CDR3aa: CASSDRGGREETQYF; CDR3nt: TGTGCCAGTAGTGACCGGGGAGGAAGGGAAGAGACCCAGTACTTC
len: 17; abundance: -; d_gene: -; j_gene: TRBJ2-2; v_gene: TRBV5-4; CDR3aa: CASSLGHLTSNTGELFF; CDR3nt: TGTGCCAGCAGTTTGGGACATCTAACTTCGAACACCGGGGAGCTGTTTTTT
len: 15; abundance: few; d_gene: TRBD1; j_gene: TRBJ1-4; v_gene: TRBV7-3; CDR3aa: CASSLTGAPSEKLFF; CDR3nt: TGTGCCAGCAGCCTCACAGGGGCCCCCAGTGAAAAACTGTTTTTT
len: 14; abundance: -; d_gene: -; j_gene: TRBJ2-3; v_gene: TRBV7-9; CDR3aa: CASSLRQGTDTQYF; CDR3nt: TGTGCCAGCAGCTTACGACAGGGCACAGATACGCAGTATTTT
len: 13; abundance: -; d_gene: -; j_gene: TRBJ1-2; v_gene: TRBV27; CDR3aa: CASSFGRNYGYTF; CDR3nt: TGTGCCAGCAGTTTTGGCAGGAACTATGGCTACACCTTC
len: 14; abundance: -; d_gene: TRBD2; j_gene: TRBJ2-2; v_gene: TRBV3-1/TRBV3-2; CDR3aa: CASSRTSGRRELFF; CDR3nt: TGTGCCAGCAGCCGGACTAGCGGGAGGAGGGAGCTGTTTTTT
len: 16; abundance: -; d_gene: TRBD1; j_gene: TRBJ2-1; v_gene: TRBV6-4; CDR3aa: CASSDSSGTGGNEQFF; CDR3nt: TGTGCCAGCAGTGACTCGAGTGGGACAGGGGGCAATGAGCAGTTCTTC
len: 11; abundance: -; d_gene: TRBD1; j_gene: TRBJ1-2; v_gene: TRBV29-1; CDR3aa: CSLGTDYGYTF; CDR3nt: TGCAGCCTCGGGACAGATTATGGCTACACCTTC
len: 15; abundance: -; d_gene: TRBD1; j_gene: TRBJ1-1; v_gene: TRBV28; CDR3aa: CASSLKWAGGTEAFF; CDR3nt: TGTGCCAGCAGTTTAAAGTGGGCAGGGGGGACTGAAGCTTTCTTT
len: 12; abundance: -; d_gene: -; j_gene: TRBJ2-7; v_gene: TRBV11-1; CDR3aa: CASSRRMGSQYF; CDR3nt: TGTGCCAGCAGTCGGAGAATGGGGAGCCAGTACTTC
len: 14; abundance: -; d_gene: TRBD1; j_gene: TRBJ1-2; v_gene: TRBV5-1; CDR3aa: CASSLGTGSHGYTF; CDR3nt: TGCGCCAGCAGCTTGGGGACAGGGAGTCATGGCTACACCTTC
len: 16; abundance: -; d_gene: -; j_gene: TRBJ2-7; v_gene: TRBV6-2/TRBV6-3; CDR3aa: CASSYPSGGETGEQYF; CDR3nt: TGTGCCAGCAGTTACCCGTCGGGGGGCGAAACCGGCGAGCAGTACTTC
len: 16; abundance: -; d_gene: -; j_gene: TRBJ2-1; v_gene: TRBV7-7; CDR3aa: CASSLYIPAAADEQFF; CDR3nt: TGTGCCAGCAGCCTATATATCCCTGCCGCGGCGGATGAGCAGTTCTTC
len: 16; abundance: -; d_gene: TRBD1; j_gene: TRBJ1-4; v_gene: TRBV7-9; CDR3aa: CASSSVQGWVNEKLFF; CDR3nt: TGTGCCAGCAGCTCCGTACAGGGGTGGGTAAATGAAAAACTGTTTTTT
len: 15; abundance: -; d_gene: -; j_gene: TRBJ2-3; v_gene: TRBV9; CDR3aa: CASSVGQGWADTQYF; CDR3nt: TGTGCCAGCAGCGTAGGGCAGGGGTGGGCAGATACGCAGTATTTT
len: 15; abundance: -; d_gene: TRBD1; j_gene: TRBJ2-7; v_gene: TRBV10-3; CDR3aa: CAIGLSDRDSYEQYF; CDR3nt: TGTGCCATCGGCCTATCAGACAGGGACTCCTACGAGCAGTACTTC
len: 13; abundance: -; d_gene: TRBD2; j_gene: TRBJ2-1; v_gene: TRBV29-1; CDR3aa: CSVKAGGPGEQFF; CDR3nt: TGCAGCGTTAAAGCGGGGGGGCCCGGTGAGCAGTTCTTC
len: 17; abundance: -; d_gene: TRBD1; j_gene: TRBJ1-5; v_gene: TRBV20-1; CDR3aa: CSASYGQGGFSNQPQHF; CDR3nt: TGCAGTGCTAGTTACGGACAGGGAGGTTTTAGCAATCAGCCCCAGCATTTT